The entry that follows covers one T cell receptor (beta chain) sequence. Antigen unknown. The data stem from a study of cytomegalovirus exposure and HLA in healthy donors. Overall study findings and caveats: Highest at DRB1 and lowest at HLA-C, TCR association rates differed among HLA loci in a later analysis. The number of N-insertions in an Asian-associated ancestry cluster was reportedly below the roughly 620-donor mean in a later analysis. The study dropped some indistinguishable V segments, TRBV6-2 and TRBV6-3 among them.

A multiplex PCR was run with 60 Vbeta primers and 13 Jbeta primers. Sequencing used immunoSEQ multiplex PCR; TCRdb keeps in-frame clones, though not all of them. The sample table includes fewer than 100,000 clones. Germline V gene lookup returns CDR1 SNHLY and CDR2 FYNNEI. The V and J ends lost 7 bases and 2 bases, in that order; junction bases with no gene match: 7. The CDR3 consists of 15 residues. J is TRBJ1-1 and V is TRBV2; TRBD1 agrees at 10 bases. The sequenced sample was PBMCs. The receptor's source is a middle-aged man in good health and CMV-seronegative. The CDR3 region is CASKAGQGYNTEAFF. The CDR3, as DNA: TGTGCCAGCAAAGCGGGACAGGGGTATAACACTGAAGCTTTCTTT.